Below, one TCR beta chain is given with its context. This entry is derived from a study of T cells after yellow fever vaccination. One entry per CDR3 protein, called by TCRdb with MiXCR from the 5' RACE reads. The sample contains approximately 120,000 distinct CDR3 sequences, nearly 15% of which appear only once. The CDR3 has 17 amino acids. In germline, CDR1 is LGHNA, CDR2 YSLEER. V shed 4 bases, J shed 8 bases, and the junction held 16 bases outside the gene matches. The sequence derives from a man aged 18 to 30 who received the YFV17D yellow fever vaccine. Source: CD8+ T cells sorted from PBMCs, taken 5 days after the yellow fever booster vaccination. J is TRBJ2-3 and V is TRBV4-3; 9 bases align to TRBD2. The CDR3 loop is CASSPSLASGVQGTQYF. CDR3 coding DNA: TGCGCCAGCAGCCCTAGTCTGGCTAGCGGGGTGCAGGGTACGCAGTATTTT.